The clone carrying this TCR beta chain was observed a few times. This specimen belongs to a study of T cells after yellow fever vaccination. Study at large: Preparing low-cell-number fractions relied on SMART-Seq v4 Ultra Low Input.

A single record per CDR3 protein comes from TCRdb applying MiXCR to the 5' RACE reads. This repertoire shows about 73,000 distinct CDR3 sequences, roughly 7.4% found once; its top ten account for 41%. The starting material was CD8+ T cells sorted from PBMCs, obtained on the day of the yellow fever booster vaccination. The receptor's source is a man aged 25 to 40 who received the YFV17D yellow fever vaccine.

The CDR3 region is CATVGVGTEAFF. The CDR3 DNA reads as TGTGCCACTGTCGGGGTGGGCACTGAAGCTTTCTTT. The chain is built from TRBV10-3 and TRBJ1-1; D unclear. This CDR3 contains 12 residues. Germline V gene sequence: CDR1 ENHRY, CDR2 SYGVKD. Trimming removed 10 bases at V and 4 bases at J, with 13 bases between.